This T cell receptor beta chain was captured by sequencing in a study of CD4 T cells in relation to SARS-CoV-2 and coronaviruses. For the study at large: The HLA restriction of the shared crossreactive spike epitopes was mapped. Whole-study results and caveats: Crossreactivity was assessed only for spike protein, not other viral proteins. Each donor contributed either pre-pandemic or post-infection samples, not both.

CD4+ T cells from unexposed donors were obtained before the COVID-19 pandemic (2011-2018). Naive and memory CD4+ T cells were separated from cryopreserved PBMCs. Using immunoSEQ multiplex PCR, the repertoire was profiled, and TCRdb retains in-frame clones only, with some absent. Here the sample spans about 65,000 clones, over 80% being singletons. Worth noting for this clone: Its antigen is unidentified.

The receptor's source is a human donor in good health. Sample: memory CD4+ T cells from PBMCs.

For the CDR3, the DNA is TGTGCCAGCAACGGGGGTGGCCGGGAGCTGTTTTTT. It specifies CASNGGGRELFF. The rearrangement uses TRBV2 and TRBJ2-2, with a tentative D call TRBD2 (6 bases). V lost 7 bases to trimming and J lost 9 bases, with 12 bases between them. Germline-derived CDR1 and CDR2 are SNHLY and FYNNEI. The CDR3 runs 12 residues.